The 25 T cell receptor beta chains listed next were all sequenced from one sample in a study of T cell responses to AZD1222 COVID-19 vaccine (dated by TCRdb to about 2021). The protocol used for the library was the immunoSEQ multiplex PCR assay. TCRdb holds this immuneACCESS table with in-frame rearrangements only. Some clones are missing; in checked studies, unresolved V genes explain under half, and the rest has no known cause. The sample contains 250,000 to 300,000 clones, 85% to 95% of them found a single time. The top ten clones comprise less than 0.6% of the sample. What the time point label conveys for this sample: about 28 days (+/-7) after the second vaccine dose. Material: peripheral blood, obtained 28 days after the second AZD1222 dose. These receptors all stem from an adult who received the AZD1222 COVID-19 vaccine.

The table lists this clone with a few counts. J is TRBJ1-1 and V is TRBV28; D ambiguous. The length of the CDR3 is 12 residues. Germline CDR1 is MDHEN and CDR2 is SYDVKM. The V end lost 4 bases, the J end lost 9 bases, and 12 bases lay between the germline ends. The CDR3 nucleotides are TGTGCCAGCAGTTCCAGGAGGTTTCAAGCTTTCTTT. Translated, it gives CASSSRRFQAFF.

The chain carries TRBV5-4 and TRBJ2-6, with TRBD1 identical over 8 bases. The ends lost 5 bases at V and 2 bases at J; junction bases unmatched: 6. The CDR3 loop spans 16 amino acids. Per the germline V gene, CDR1 is SGHNT and CDR2 is YYREEE (reference sequence). The CDR3: CASSPRQGTGANVLTF. CDR3 in DNA: TGTGCCAGCAGTCCTAGACAGGGGACTGGGGCCAACGTCCTGACTTTC.

This chain uses TRBV30 with TRBJ1-5, with 7 bases aligning to TRBD1. Germline V CDR1 and CDR2: GTSNPN, SVGIG (reference sequence). This CDR3 contains 14 residues. V shed 4 bases, J shed 5 bases, and the junction held 8 bases outside the gene matches. CDR3 coding DNA: TGTGCCTGGACTTCGGACAGGACTTATCAGCCCCAGCATTTT. It specifies CAWTSDRTYQPQHF.

The chain combines TRBV28 with TRBJ2-2, with 9 bases fitting TRBD1. J lost 6 bases, V lost 8 bases, and 4 bases had no gene match. The CDR3 consists of 13 residues. Germline CDR1 reads MDHEN; CDR2 reads SYDVKM. Here the CDR3 reads CASCGQGPGELFF. The DNA for the CDR3 is TGTGCCAGCTGTGGACAGGGGCCCGGGGAGCTGTTTTTT.

Notes on this clone: The same CDR3 is also encoded by other DNA sequences in this sample. The chain uses TRBV20-1 and TRBJ2-7, with D unresolved. This CDR3 comprises 10 residues. CDR1 is DFQATT and CDR2 is SNEGSKA in the germline V gene (reference sequence). Between the trimmed V and J ends, which lost 3 bases and 4 bases, there was a span of 4 bases. As DNA, the CDR3 is TGCAGTGCTAGCCTGTACGAGCAGTACTTC. It codes for CSASLYEQYF.

This clone was observed a handful of times. The J gene is TRBJ1-2, the V gene TRBV28, with 7 nucleotides matching TRBD1. The CDR3 loop spans 14 amino acids. The V gene's germline CDR1 is MDHEN and CDR2 SYDVKM. The junction had 16 bases not matched to a gene; V was cut back by 10 bases and J by 8 bases. CDR3 sequence: CATLPVRGRGGYTF. The CDR3 DNA sequence: TGTGCCACCCTTCCTGTAAGGGGGCGGGGAGGCTACACCTTC.

The chain links TRBV5-5 to TRBJ2-7; TRBD2 might be the D (5 bases). Germline V gene data show CDR1 as SGHKS and CDR2 as YYEKEE (reference sequence). Trimming took off 1 base at V and 2 bases at J, with 10 bases between the two ends. CDR3 size: 14 residues. The DNA for the CDR3 is TGTGCCAGCAGCTTGAAGGTCGGGGCCTACGAGCAGTACTTC. This codes for CASSLKVGAYEQYF.

The chain is built from TRBV5-4 and TRBJ1-1; tentatively, D is TRBD1 (6 bases). Trimming stripped 4 bases from V and 0 bases from J, with 16 bases between. Germline V gene lookup returns CDR1 SGHNT and CDR2 YYREEE (reference sequence). The CDR3 consists of 16 residues. The CDR3 protein is CASSPAGGAMNTEAFF. CDR3 in DNA: TGTGCCAGCAGCCCGGCCGGGGGGGCAATGAACACTGAAGCTTTCTTT.

The chain employs TRBV9 and TRBJ2-2, with D hard to call. V lost 4 bases and J 7 bases, leaving 11 bases between the germline ends. This CDR3 spans 13 amino acids. The V gene's germline CDR1 is SGDLS and CDR2 YYNGEE. Here the CDR3 reads CASSLRPFGELFF. The DNA of the CDR3 is TGTGCCAGCAGCCTCCGCCCGTTCGGGGAGCTGTTTTTT. Based on the CDR3 plus reference TRBV9 and TRBJ2-2, the full variable domain is DSGVTQTPKHLITATGQRVTLRCSPRSGDLSVYWYQQSLDQGLQFLIQYYNGEERAKGNILERFSAQQFPDLHSELNLSSLELGDSALYFCASSLRPFGELFFGEGSRLTVL.

The chain couples TRBV28 to TRBJ1-1, with a possible D match to TRBD1 (6 bases). Trimming took 0 bases from V and 0 from J, leaving 11 bases between them. The CDR3 runs 16 residues. The germline V gene has CDR1 MDHEN and CDR2 SYDVKM. CDR3 amino acids: CASSLWGADMNTEAFF. DNA of the CDR3: TGTGCCAGCAGTTTATGGGGGGCAGACATGAACACTGAAGCTTTCTTT.

The chain recombines TRBV18 with TRBJ1-4; D uncertain. The germline V gene has CDR1 KGHSH and CDR2 LQKENI. The CDR3 is made up of 14 amino acids. V was clipped by 4 bases and J by 8 bases, with 14 bases between them. The CDR3 DNA reads as TGTGCCAGCTCACTGGACGGCCTTGGGGAAAAACTGTTTTTT. It is translated as CASSLDGLGEKLFF.

The chain joins TRBV4-1 to TRBJ2-2; TRBD2 matches 8 bases. The V and J ends lost 6 bases and 7 bases, in that order; junction bases with no gene match: 16. Germline CDR1 MGHRA, CDR2 YSYEKL. This CDR3 has 17 amino acids. The CDR3 nucleotides read TGCGCCAGCAGGGGATGGGCTAGCGGGTCATTGGACGGGGAGCTGTTTTTT. Translated: CASRGWASGSLDGELFF.

J is TRBJ2-7 and V is TRBV2; the D call may be TRBD1 or TRBD2 (5 bases each). Germline values: CDR1 SNHLY, CDR2 FYNNEI. The CDR3 has 15 residues. V lost 4 bases to trimming and J lost 2 bases, with 15 bases between them. CDR3 nucleotide sequence: TGTGCCAGCAGTGTGGGGGTAGGTCCTACCTACGAGCAGTACTTC. Its translation: CASSVGVGPTYEQYF. Full variable domain (missing parts from reference TRBV2 and TRBJ2-7): EPEVTQTPSHQVTQMGQEVILRCVPISNHLYFYWYRQILGQKVEFLVSFYNNEISEKSEIFDDQFSVERPDGSNFTLKIRSTKLEDSAMYFCASSVGVGPTYEQYFGPGTRLTVT.

This sequence joins TRBV2 and TRBJ1-2, with D possibly matching TRBD1 (5 bases). Germline V CDR1 and CDR2: SNHLY, FYNNEI. This CDR3 is 12 amino acids long. V lost 7 bases to trimming and J lost 8 bases, with 14 bases between them. The CDR3 region has the DNA TGTGCCAGCACCCGGGGCCAGACGGGCTACACCTTC. This encodes CASTRGQTGYTF.

The rearrangement joins TRBV4-2 to TRBJ2-5; tentatively, D is TRBD1 (6 bases). V shed 2 bases and J shed 3 bases, with 7 bases lying between them. The V gene's germline CDR1 is LGHNA and CDR2 YNFKEQ. This CDR3 spans 13 amino acids. The CDR3 DNA sequence: TGTGCCAGCAGCCAATCAGGGGAAGAGACCCAGTACTTC. This gives the protein CASSQSGEETQYF.

This clone was recorded a few times. The chain links TRBV18 to TRBJ2-3, with TRBD2 matching over 13 bases. The CDR3 totals 18 residues. V lost 6 bases to trimming and J lost 0 bases; unmatched junction nucleotides: 9. Germline CDR1 is KGHSH and CDR2 is LQKENI. The CDR3 nucleotides are TGTGCCAGCTCCCTTGGACTAGCGGGAGTTACTAGCACAGATACGCAGTATTTT. Amino acid sequence: CASSLGLAGVTSTDTQYF. Together with reference TRBV18 and TRBJ2-3, the CDR3 gives the full variable domain: NAGVMQNPRHLVRRRGQEARLRCSPMKGHSHVYWYRQLPEEGLKFMVYLQKENIIDESGMPKERFSAEFPKEGPSILRIQQVVRGDSAAYFCASSLGLAGVTSTDTQYFGPGTRLTVL.

This chain connects TRBV5-1 to TRBJ1-5; D possibly corresponds to TRBD1 (6 bases). Germline V gene data show CDR1 as SGHRS and CDR2 as YFSETQ. Trimming pared 4 bases from V and 4 bases from J, leaving 15 bases between. This CDR3 spans 15 amino acids. The CDR3 region is CASSRTGGKNQPQHF. The DNA of the CDR3 is TGCGCCAGCAGCAGGACGGGGGGCAAGAATCAGCCCCAGCATTTT.

This clone was recorded a few times. The chain joins TRBV5-1 to TRBJ2-2; 7 nucleotides match TRBD1. Germline loops: CDR1 SGHRS, CDR2 YFSETQ. The junction had 4 bases not matched to a gene; V was cut back by 1 base and J by 4 bases. The CDR3 runs 15 residues. The chain's CDR3 is CASSLTGASTGELFF. CDR3 in DNA: TGCGCCAGCAGCTTGACAGGGGCGAGCACCGGGGAGCTGTTTTTT.

This rearrangement joins TRBV19 to TRBJ1-4; unclear D gene. The CDR3 has 15 amino acids. The germline V and J ends were trimmed by 4 bases and 2 bases, with 11 bases remaining between them. Germline values: CDR1 LNHDA, CDR2 SQIVND (reference sequence). CDR3 residues: CASSTQLWTNEKLFF. CDR3 nucleotide sequence: TGTGCCAGTAGTACTCAGCTTTGGACTAATGAAAAACTGTTTTTT.

The CDR3 nucleotides read TGCGCCAGCAGCCAAGAATCTGGACTAGGTCATCGCGAGCAGTACTTC. Residues: CASSQESGLGHREQYF. V usage is TRBV4-3 and J usage is TRBJ2-7; TRBD2 matches 7 bases. Germline CDR1 reads LGHNA; CDR2 reads YSLEER. The V segment lost 0 bases and the J segment 6 bases; nucleotides outside the gene matches: 11. The CDR3 is 16 residues long.

The chain carries TRBV4-1 and TRBJ1-2; maybe TRBD1 (5 bases). Trimming removed 1 base from V and 8 bases from J, with 17 bases in between. This CDR3 is built from 15 residues. Germline V CDR1 and CDR2: MGHRA, YSYEKL. Here the CDR3 reads CASSQVGRGEGGYTF. The CDR3 bases are TGCGCCAGCAGCCAAGTAGGGAGAGGGGAGGGCGGCTACACCTTC.

V is TRBV2 and J is TRBJ1-2, with 7 bases fitting TRBD1. V shed 5 bases, J shed 8 bases, and the junction held 11 bases outside the gene matches. The CDR3 consists of 14 residues. Germline-derived CDR1 and CDR2 are SNHLY and FYNNEI. The CDR3: CASSPDRAGGGYTF. The DNA for the CDR3 is TGTGCCAGCAGTCCTGACAGGGCCGGAGGGGGCTACACCTTC.

The V and J genes are TRBV28 and TRBJ1-6; maybe TRBD1 (5 bases). Germline assignment: CDR1 MDHEN and CDR2 SYDVKM. Deletions cut 7 bases from V and 6 bases from J, with 16 bases between. There are 15 residues in the CDR3. The CDR3 sequence: CASIGGEGPNSPLHF. Written as DNA, the CDR3 is TGTGCCAGCATCGGGGGGGAGGGACCTAATTCACCCCTCCACTTT.

The gene calls are TRBV11-2 and TRBJ1-6; D unclear. Germline CDR1 reads SGHAT; CDR2 reads FQNNGV. The CDR3 extends over 14 amino acids. V lost 3 bases and J lost 9, with 12 bases in between. CDR3 region: CASSFGQAASPLHF. Here the CDR3 DNA reads TGTGCCAGCAGCTTTGGGCAGGCCGCTTCACCCCTCCACTTT.

The chain combines TRBV5-1 with TRBJ2-3; unclear D gene. The V end lost 6 bases, the J end lost 0 bases, and 11 bases lay between the germline ends. The CDR3 has 14 residues. Germline V gives CDR1 SGHRS, CDR2 YFSETQ. The CDR3, as DNA: TGCGCCAGCACTGAAGGGTCTAGCACAGATACGCAGTATTTT. As protein: CASTEGSSTDTQYF. The whole variable domain, filled in from reference TRBV5-1 and TRBJ2-3, reads KAGVTQTPRYLIKTRGQQVTLSCSPISGHRSVSWYQQTPGQGLQFLFEYFSETQRNKGNFPGRFSGRQFSNSRSEMNVSTLELGDSALYLCASTEGSSTDTQYFGPGTRLTVL.